One sample yielded the 12 T cell receptor beta chains listed below, sequenced in a study of blood T cell repertoires in COVID-19. The protocol was immunoSEQ multiplex PCR, while the TCRdb copy is restricted to in-frame clones and leaves out a portion. The sample lists fewer than 150,000 clones, roughly 80% seen once, with about 9.3% in the top ten. The sample was peripheral blood. The source of these receptors is an elderly woman in a cohort sampled during active or convalescent COVID-19.

The V and J genes are TRBV4-2 and TRBJ2-5; D perhaps matches TRBD2 (5 bases). This CDR3 has 15 residues. Per the germline V gene, CDR1 is LGHNA and CDR2 is YNFKEQ. V dropped 0 bases and J dropped 5 bases, with 13 bases sitting between them. The CDR3, as DNA: TGTGCCAGCAGCCAAGATGACTACCCCAGGGAGACCCAGTACTTC. It yields the protein CASSQDDYPRETQYF.

The chain links TRBV6-5 to TRBJ1-6; the D gene is possibly TRBD1 (6 bases). The germline V gene has CDR1 MNHEY and CDR2 SVGAGI. V was cut by 6 bases and J by 4 bases, with 13 bases left in between. The CDR3 has 15 residues. The CDR3: CASRRRTVYNSPLHF. The CDR3 DNA is TGTGCCAGCAGGCGCCGGACAGTTTATAATTCACCCCTCCACTTT.

The chain uses TRBV29-1 and TRBJ2-5, with D maybe TRBD2 (5 bases). This CDR3 comprises 13 residues. Germline V gene lookup returns CDR1 SQVTM and CDR2 ANQGSEA. The ends were cut back, 6 bases at V and 4 bases at J, with 15 bases in the middle. CDR3 amino acids: CSVTTRGRETQYF. The CDR3 DNA reads as TGCAGCGTGACGACCCGGGGTAGAGAGACCCAGTACTTC.

The chain links TRBV7-6 to TRBJ2-2; 7 nucleotides agree with TRBD1. Germline V gives CDR1 SGHVS, CDR2 FNYEAQ. Trimming took 5 bases from V and 4 from J; bases not matched to a gene: 10. The CDR3 totals 16 residues. The CDR3 protein is CASSLVQGESTGELFF. In nucleotides, the CDR3 is TGTGCCAGCAGCCTTGTCCAGGGGGAGAGCACCGGGGAGCTGTTTTTT.

The chain is built from TRBV11-2 and TRBJ1-2; the D is unclear. The V gene lost 5 bases and the J gene lost 5 bases, with 12 bases spanning the gap. The germline V gene encodes CDR1 SGHAT and CDR2 FQNNGV. The CDR3 length is 13 residues. CDR3 sequence (DNA): TGTGCCAGCAGCCCCCGAGGAGGGTATGGCTACACCTTC. This codes for CASSPRGGYGYTF. Filled out from reference TRBV11-2 and TRBJ1-2, the complete variable domain reads EAGVAQSPRYKIIEKRQSVAFWCNPISGHATLYWYQQILGQGPKLLIQFQNNGVVDDSQLPKDRFSAERLKGVDSTLKIQPAKLEDSAVYLCASSPRGGYGYTFGSGTRLTVV.

The V and J genes are TRBV6-6 and TRBJ1-3, with a weak D call TRBD1 (6 bases). The CDR3 loop spans 14 amino acids. Trimming shortened V by 6 bases and J by 4 bases, and 13 bases separated the two germline ends. Germline assignment: CDR1 MNHNY and CDR2 SVGAGI (reference sequence). The CDR3: CASRQQGKGNTIYF. CDR3 in DNA: TGTGCCAGCAGACAACAGGGTAAAGGAAACACCATATATTTT.

The V gene is TRBV7-2, the J gene TRBJ1-6, with D possibly being TRBD1 (5 bases). The V gene's germline CDR1 is SGHTA and CDR2 FQGNSA. The germline V and J ends were trimmed by 5 bases and 13 bases, with 9 bases remaining between them. This CDR3 has 11 residues. In DNA, the CDR3 is TGTGCCAGCAGCAGCGGGACTCCCCTCCACTTT. Translated: CASSSGTPLHF.

The chain recombines TRBV6-5 with TRBJ2-7; 9 bases map to TRBD1. Unmatched junction bases numbered 3, after V lost 5 bases and J lost 4 bases. CDR1 and CDR2 from the germline V gene are MNHEY and SVGAGI. The CDR3 spans 13 residues. The CDR3 protein is CASSTTGGYEQYV. For the CDR3, the DNA is TGTGCCAGCAGTACGACAGGGGGATACGAGCAGTACGTC.

The rearrangement uses TRBV29-1 and TRBJ2-1; D is perhaps TRBD2 (6 bases). CDR3 length: 15 residues. The V end lost 3 bases, the J end lost 4 bases, and 16 bases lay between the germline ends. Per the germline V gene, CDR1 is SQVTM and CDR2 is ANQGSEA. The CDR3 region has the DNA TGCAGCGTTGATGTGTTTGCGGGACCTTACAATGAGCAGTTCTTC. Its protein product is CSVDVFAGPYNEQFF.

The chain combines TRBV19 with TRBJ1-1, with TRBD1 matching over 7 bases. This CDR3 region has 15 residues. Germline lookup yields CDR1 LNHDA and CDR2 SQIVND (reference sequence). After removal of 4 bases from V and 2 bases from J, the junction contained 7 bases not matched to a gene. The CDR3 DNA reads TGTGCCAGTAGTACCCGACAGGGAGATAACACTGAAGCTTTCTTT. Protein product: CASSTRQGDNTEAFF.

This chain links TRBV7-9 with TRBJ2-3; the D gene is possibly TRBD2 (5 bases). V was trimmed by 3 bases and J by 1 base, leaving 8 bases between them. The CDR3 is 14 residues long. Germline loops: CDR1 SEHNR, CDR2 FQNEAQ (reference sequence). The CDR3: CASSLIGGTDTQYF. CDR3 nucleotide sequence: TGTGCCAGCAGCTTGATCGGGGGCACAGATACGCAGTATTTT.

This clone was seen only a few times. The chain links TRBV6-1 to TRBJ2-3, with D maybe TRBD1 (5 bases). CDR1 is MNHNS, CDR2 SASEGT, per germline. Trimming removed 2 bases at V and 14 bases at J, with 17 bases between. The CDR3 is made up of 13 amino acids. CDR3 in amino acids: CASSEPYRSRLYF. CDR3 sequence (DNA): TGTGCCAGCAGTGAACCGTACAGGAGTCGGCTGTATTTT.